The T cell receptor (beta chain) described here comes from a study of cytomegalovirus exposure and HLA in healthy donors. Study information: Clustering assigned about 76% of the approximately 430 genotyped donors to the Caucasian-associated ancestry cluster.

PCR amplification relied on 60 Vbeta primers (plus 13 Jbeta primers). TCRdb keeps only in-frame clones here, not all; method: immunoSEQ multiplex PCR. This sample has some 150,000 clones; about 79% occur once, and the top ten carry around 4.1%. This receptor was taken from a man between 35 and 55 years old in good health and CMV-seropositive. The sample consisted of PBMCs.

The CDR3 spells CASSLRRAGYQETQYF. CDR3 sequence (DNA): TGTGCCAGCAGCTTGCGAAGGGCAGGGTACCAAGAGACCCAGTACTTC. The chain uses TRBV5-6 and TRBJ2-5, with D maybe TRBD1 (5 bases). Germline CDR1 and CDR2: SGHDT and YYEEEE. The CDR3 consists of 16 residues. Deletions cut 1 base from V and 0 bases from J, with 13 bases between.